Below are 11 T cell receptor beta chains sequenced from a single sample in a study of shared clonotypes between healthy human individuals. The assay was immunoSEQ multiplex PCR, and TCRdb's table has in-frame clones only and misses some. The sample carries fewer than 350,000 clones, roughly 84% recorded once. Sequenced material: memory CD8+ T cells sorted from blood. The subset here: CD45RO+ cells pooled with CCR7-negative TemRA cells. The origin of the receptors is a man between 18 and 35 years old in good health.

The chain couples TRBV28 to TRBJ2-3; 7 positions agree with TRBD1. CDR3 length: 16 residues. With 6 bases clipped from V and 0 bases from J, the junction kept 9 bases outside the gene matches. Germline V gene data show CDR1 as MDHEN and CDR2 as SYDVKM. The CDR3: CASRIVGQESTDTQYF. In nucleotides, the CDR3 is TGTGCCAGCAGGATCGTCGGACAGGAGAGCACAGATACGCAGTATTTT.

CDR3 loop: CASSLSLQETQYF. The DNA of the CDR3 is TGTGCCAGCAGTTTAAGTCTCCAAGAGACCCAGTACTTC. The rearrangement uses TRBV6-6 and TRBJ2-5; no firm D call. The CDR3 is 13 residues long. V was shortened by 4 bases and J by 1 base, with 7 bases between the two germline ends. Germline V gene sequence: CDR1 MNHNY, CDR2 SVGAGI (reference sequence).

The CDR3 protein is CAWSGEWSYGYTF. The CDR3 bases are TGTGCCTGGAGTGGAGAATGGAGCTATGGCTACACCTTC. The chain has TRBV30 and TRBJ1-2; no clear D gene. V was trimmed by 1 base and J by 4 bases, leaving 10 bases between them. The CDR3 is made up of 13 amino acids. Germline assignment: CDR1 GTSNPN and CDR2 SVGIG (reference sequence).

This clone was detected ten times or more. Other nucleotide sequences in the sample specify the same CDR3. The chain joins TRBV13 to TRBJ2-7, with 11 bases aligning to TRBD1. Germline V gene sequence: CDR1 PRHDT, CDR2 FYEKMQ (reference sequence). V dropped 3 bases and J dropped 6; count of bases not matched to a gene: 4. This CDR3 is 14 amino acids long. CDR3 loop: CASSLEGTGGEQYF. CDR3 sequence (DNA): TGTGCCAGCAGCTTGGAGGGGACAGGGGGCGAGCAGTACTTC.

The genes are TRBV10-3 and TRBJ2-7; TRBD1 matches at 7 bases. Germline loops: CDR1 ENHRY, CDR2 SYGVKD. The CDR3 is made up of 13 amino acids. The CDR3 reads CAATDRAGYEQYF. The CDR3 DNA is TGTGCGGCTACCGACAGGGCAGGATACGAGCAGTACTTC.

This clone was seen a few times. The genes are TRBV30 and TRBJ1-2, with 7 nucleotides matching TRBD1. Germline-derived CDR1 and CDR2 are GTSNPN and SVGIG (reference sequence). This CDR3 spans 14 amino acids. Losses at the gene ends were 5 bases for V and 6 bases for J; bases not matched to a gene: 12. The CDR3 nucleotides are TGTGCCTGGGGGACAGAAAACCAGGTCAATGGCTACACCTTC. Encoded protein: CAWGTENQVNGYTF.

The genes are TRBV28 and TRBJ1-2; TRBD1 aligns across 11 bases. Germline CDR1 and CDR2: MDHEN and SYDVKM. Losses at the gene ends were 5 bases for V and 5 bases for J; bases not matched to a gene: 10. The CDR3 totals 16 residues. DNA for the CDR3: TGTGCCAGCAGTCGGACCGGGACAGGGGGGTTATATGGCTACACCTTC. As protein: CASSRTGTGGLYGYTF.

The genes are TRBV18 and TRBJ1-2; D is unresolved. CDR3 length: 16 amino acids. V was pared by 3 bases and J by 8 bases, with 22 bases between. Per the germline V gene, CDR1 is KGHSH and CDR2 is LQKENI. DNA for the CDR3: TGTGCCAGCTCACCTCTGCCCGGACTAAAACTATCGGGCTACACCTTC. Translated: CASSPLPGLKLSGYTF.

This rearrangement joins TRBV11-2 to TRBJ1-5; D not certain. The germline CDR1 and CDR2 sequences are SGHAT and FQNNGV. V lost 1 base, J lost 7 bases, and 8 bases lay in between. This CDR3 has 13 residues. The CDR3 sequence: CASSLGTGQPQHF. In nucleotides, the CDR3 is TGTGCCAGCAGCTTAGGGACCGGGCAGCCCCAGCATTTT.

V and J are TRBV6-5 and TRBJ1-4, with D perhaps matching TRBD1 (6 bases). The length of the CDR3 is 14 residues. Germline V gene lookup returns CDR1 MNHEY and CDR2 SVGAGI. V was shortened by 2 bases and J by 2 bases, with 6 bases between the two germline ends. CDR3 nucleotides: TGTGCCAGCAGTTACGGGGGCACTAATGAAAAACTGTTTTTT. Residues: CASSYGGTNEKLFF.

This clone has only a few counts. The chain has TRBV4-1 and TRBJ2-3; 10 nucleotides line up with TRBD2. CDR1 and CDR2 (germline): MGHRA, YSYEKL. The CDR3 has 15 residues. Trimming cost V 4 bases and J 1 base; bases outside gene matches: 2. The CDR3 reads CASSRGTSGTDTQYF. CDR3 in DNA: TGCGCCAGCAGCCGGGGGACTAGCGGCACAGATACGCAGTATTTT.